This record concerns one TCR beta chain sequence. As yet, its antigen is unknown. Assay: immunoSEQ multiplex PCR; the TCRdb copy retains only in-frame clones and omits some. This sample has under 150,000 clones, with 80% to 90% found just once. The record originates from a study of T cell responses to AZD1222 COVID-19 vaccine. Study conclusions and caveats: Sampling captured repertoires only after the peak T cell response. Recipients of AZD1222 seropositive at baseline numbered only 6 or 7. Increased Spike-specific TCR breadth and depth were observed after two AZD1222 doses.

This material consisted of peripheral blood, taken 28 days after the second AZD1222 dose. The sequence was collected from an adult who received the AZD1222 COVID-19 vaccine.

The CDR3 bases are TGTGCCAGCAGCCCGCCGTGGGGCTGGGATGCTTTCTTT. This translates into CASSPPWGWDAFF. This sequence joins TRBV7-9 and TRBJ1-1; D is possibly TRBD1 (5 bases). Germline V CDR1 and CDR2: SEHNR, FQNEAQ (reference sequence). This CDR3 contains 13 residues. V lost 5 bases to trimming and J lost 11 bases, with 18 bases between them.